The 24 T cell receptor beta chains in this list originate from one sample, sequenced in a study of cytomegalovirus exposure and HLA in healthy donors. The PCR had 60 Vbeta and 13 Jbeta primers. Assay: immunoSEQ multiplex PCR; the TCRdb copy retains only in-frame clones and omits some. The table includes 200,000 or so clones, less than 90% detected once. Sequenced input: PBMCs. The receptor set was obtained from a boy younger than 18 in good health and CMV-seronegative.

The chain carries TRBV11-2 and TRBJ1-1; 7 positions match TRBD1. The CDR3 covers 14 residues. V lost 5 bases, J lost 4 bases, and 7 bases stayed unmatched. CDR1 SGHAT and CDR2 FQNNGV come from the germline V gene. In nucleotides, the CDR3 is TGTGCCAGCAGCCACACCCCAGGGGGCACTGAAGCTTTCTTT. Its protein is CASSHTPGGTEAFF.

The genes are TRBV30 and TRBJ1-5, with 7 bases lining up with TRBD1. The junction had 5 bases not matched to a gene; V was cut back by 3 bases and J by 3 bases. CDR3 length equals 14 residues. Per the germline V gene, CDR1 is GTSNPN and CDR2 is SVGIG (reference sequence). CDR3 sequence: CAWRYEGANQPQHF. CDR3 DNA sequence: TGTGCCTGGAGATACGAGGGGGCCAATCAGCCCCAGCATTTT.

The chain employs TRBV25-1 and TRBJ1-2, with TRBD1 identical over 7 bases. CDR3 length: 11 residues. J was trimmed by 5 bases and V by 9 bases; bases with no gene match: 3. Germline assignment: CDR1 MGHDK and CDR2 SYGVNS. The CDR3 DNA sequence: TGTGCCAGTACAGGGGTGTATGGCTACACCTTC. It is translated as CASTGVYGYTF.

This chain links TRBV30 with TRBJ1-1, with TRBD1 identical over 8 bases. In germline, CDR1 is GTSNPN, CDR2 SVGIG (reference sequence). CDR3 size: 14 residues. Germline trimming cut 2 bases from V and 5 bases from J; bases unmatched to any gene: 7. The CDR3, as DNA: TGTGCCTGGAGTCCCCCGGACAGGGTGACTGAAGCTTTCTTT. Translation gives CAWSPPDRVTEAFF.

The V and J genes are TRBV7-2 and TRBJ2-3; 9 bases are a match to TRBD2. V dropped 5 bases and J dropped 3; count of bases not matched to a gene: 3. CDR3 length: 14 amino acids. CDR1 and CDR2 (germline): SGHTA, FQGNSA. CDR3: CASSLGLATDTQYF. The CDR3 region has the DNA TGTGCCAGCAGCCTAGGACTAGCGACAGATACGCAGTATTTT. Variable domain in full (rest from reference TRBV7-2 and TRBJ2-3): GAGVSQSPSNKVTEKGKDVELRCDPISGHTALYWYRQSLGQGLEFLIYFQGNSAPDKSGLPSDRFSAERTGGSVSTLTIQRTQQEDSAVYLCASSLGLATDTQYFGPGTRLTVL.

The rearrangement joins TRBV6-1 to TRBJ2-5; D might be TRBD1 (6 bases). The CDR3 runs to 16 residues. Germline V gene sequence: CDR1 MNHNS, CDR2 SASEGT. Trimming took 2 bases from V and 4 from J, leaving 17 bases between them. The CDR3 here is CASSELRKGVRETQYF. The CDR3 DNA sequence: TGTGCCAGCAGTGAATTGAGAAAGGGGGTACGAGAGACCCAGTACTTC.

The chain links TRBV25-1 to TRBJ2-3, with D hard to call. V gave up 1 base and J gave up 5 bases, with 16 bases separating them. CDR1 is MGHDK and CDR2 is SYGVNS in the germline V gene. There are 16 residues in the CDR3. CDR3 residues: CASSELFPGFGDTQYF. The CDR3 DNA reads as TGTGCCAGCAGTGAATTGTTCCCGGGTTTTGGAGATACGCAGTATTTT.

V is TRBV6-5 and J is TRBJ2-1; TRBD1 matches 9 bases. The germline V gene has CDR1 MNHEY and CDR2 SVGAGI. The V gene end was trimmed by 6 bases and the J gene end by 12 bases; junction bases not matched to a gene: 9. The CDR3 is 13 amino acids. The DNA for the CDR3 is TGTGCCAGCAGGCGTCCGGGACAGGGTTTGCAGTTCTTC. As protein: CASRRPGQGLQFF.

Only a few counts were recorded for this clone. CDR3 nucleotide sequence: TGTGCCATCCACGAACTACTAGCGGGAGTAGGCACAGATACGCAGTATTTT. It translates to CAIHELLAGVGTDTQYF. The chain couples TRBV10-3 to TRBJ2-3; 11 positions match TRBD2. The CDR3 is made up of 17 amino acids. The V segment lost 8 bases and the J segment 1 base; nucleotides outside the gene matches: 11. Germline CDR1 is ENHRY and CDR2 is SYGVKD.

This clone was seen just once. CDR3 sequence (DNA): TGTGCCAGCAGCTTAGACCGGGCTGAAGCTTTCTTT. Amino acids: CASSLDRAEAFF. The chain is built from TRBV7-9 and TRBJ1-1; D gene unclear. The CDR3 runs 12 residues. Germline CDR1 reads SEHNR; CDR2 reads FQNEAQ (reference sequence). Between the trimmed V and J ends, which lost 1 base and 6 bases, there was a span of 6 bases.

This clone was seen only once. The chain joins TRBV6-5 to TRBJ2-7, with 9 bases fitting TRBD2. Germline-derived CDR1 and CDR2 are MNHEY and SVGAGI. V gave up 0 bases and J gave up 5 bases; unmatched junction bases: 8. CDR3 length equals 16 residues. The CDR3 coding sequence is TGTGCCAGCAGTTACTCTCCCGCGGGAGGGCCGGACGAGCAGTACTTC. Translating it yields CASSYSPAGGPDEQYF.

V and J are TRBV5-8 and TRBJ2-7, with 10 bases matching TRBD1. CDR1 is SGHTS and CDR2 is YDEGEE in the germline V gene. The CDR3 length is 15 residues. The V gene end was trimmed by 4 bases and the J gene end by 1 base; junction bases not matched to a gene: 5. The CDR3 bases are TGTGCCAGCAGCAACCGGGACAGGGGATCCTACGAGCAGTACTTC. Residues: CASSNRDRGSYEQYF.

This clone was seen only a few times. The chain links TRBV4-3 to TRBJ2-7; D is perhaps TRBD1 (6 bases). The V end lost 4 bases, the J end lost 6 bases, and 13 bases lay between the germline ends. Looked up from germline, CDR1 is LGHNA and CDR2 is YSLEER. The length of the CDR3 is 13 residues. CDR3 amino acids: CASSLETGSEQYF. CDR3 nucleotides: TGCGCCAGCAGCCTGGAAACAGGGAGCGAGCAGTACTTC.

V gene TRBV7-2 combines with J gene TRBJ2-7; 9 nucleotides match TRBD1. Losses at the gene ends were 3 bases for V and 3 bases for J; bases not matched to a gene: 9. CDR1 SGHTA and CDR2 FQGNSA come from the germline V gene. The CDR3 covers 16 residues. This CDR3 is CASSFLWTGVHYEQYF. CDR3 in DNA: TGTGCCAGCAGCTTTTTATGGACAGGGGTTCACTACGAGCAGTACTTC.

V is TRBV6-6 and J is TRBJ2-1, with TRBD1 as a possible D gene (6 bases). Trimming pared 6 bases from V and 4 bases from J, leaving 16 bases between. This CDR3 region has 15 residues. Looked up from germline, CDR1 is MNHNY and CDR2 is SVGAGI (reference sequence). The CDR3 DNA is TGTGCCAGCAGAAGCCGGACAGAGAATTACAATGAGCAGTTCTTC. This gives the protein CASRSRTENYNEQFF.

This clone was observed a handful of times. The chain combines TRBV5-4 with TRBJ1-1; no clear D. The CDR3 loop spans 12 amino acids. With 0 bases removed from V and 7 bases from J, the gap between germline ends came to 7 bases. Germline CDR1 SGHNT, CDR2 YYREEE (reference sequence). CDR3 sequence (DNA): TGTGCCAGCAGCTTGGGGACTGTTGAAGCTTTCTTT. Residues: CASSLGTVEAFF.

The chain is built from TRBV2 and TRBJ1-1; the D gene is possibly TRBD1 (5 bases). The CDR3 runs to 12 residues. The germline V and J ends were trimmed by 8 bases and 11 bases, with 18 bases remaining between them. Germline V gene lookup returns CDR1 SNHLY and CDR2 FYNNEI. The CDR3 sequence: CASLGQGGLAFF. The CDR3 DNA sequence: TGTGCCAGCCTAGGGCAGGGTGGTTTGGCTTTCTTT.

The V and J genes are TRBV6-1 and TRBJ1-1; possible D gene TRBD1, 6 bases. Germline CDR1 is MNHNS and CDR2 is SASEGT. V gave up 3 bases and J gave up 3 bases, with 11 bases separating them. The CDR3 has 14 residues. In DNA, the CDR3 is TGTGCCAGCAGTGACGGACAGAAATACACTGAAGCTTTCTTT. Its protein product is CASSDGQKYTEAFF.

This chain uses TRBV27 with TRBJ1-3; tentatively, D is TRBD1 (5 bases). V was pared by 6 bases and J by 0 bases, with 15 bases between. The CDR3 length is 16 residues. Per germline, CDR1 MNHEY and CDR2 SMNVEV (reference sequence). CDR3: CASRRGGGSSGNTIYF. In DNA, the CDR3 is TGTGCCAGCAGACGCGGGGGGGGAAGCTCTGGAAACACCATATATTTT.

As to this clone: One end of the junction varies from germline; a read error may be responsible. The rearrangement joins TRBV7-7 to TRBJ2-5; maybe TRBD1 (6 bases). This CDR3 contains 13 residues. CDR1 SSHAT and CDR2 FNYEAQ come from the germline V gene (reference sequence). The CDR3 region has the DNA TGTGCTAGCAGCCTACAGGGCCGGGAGACCCAGTACTTC. Amino acids: CASSLQGRETQYF.

The gene calls are TRBV27 and TRBJ2-3; 8 bases align to TRBD1. From germline, CDR1 is MNHEY and CDR2 SMNVEV (reference sequence). The junction had 3 bases not matched to a gene; V was cut back by 5 bases and J by 5 bases. This CDR3 contains 13 residues. Here the CDR3 DNA reads TGTGCCAGCAGTCCGACAGGGGAAGATACGCAGTATTTT. Amino acid sequence: CASSPTGEDTQYF.

This chain connects TRBV4-1 to TRBJ1-5; 7 nucleotides agree with TRBD1. The length of the CDR3 is 16 residues. The ends lost 3 bases at V and 1 base at J; junction bases unmatched: 6. Germline values: CDR1 MGHRA, CDR2 YSYEKL. The CDR3 nucleotides read TGCGCCAGCAGCCATAGTGGGACAGAAAGCAATCAGCCCCAGCATTTT. This encodes CASSHSGTESNQPQHF.

The chain has TRBV9 and TRBJ2-1; 8 bases map to TRBD1. The CDR3 consists of 13 residues. In germline, CDR1 is SGDLS, CDR2 YYNGEE. V was clipped by 5 bases and J by 5 bases; unmatched bases: 3. The CDR3 DNA reads TGTGCCAGCAGGGGGGGACAGGACAATGAGCAGTTCTTC. Translation: CASRGGQDNEQFF.

This clone has only one observation. This sequence joins TRBV11-2 and TRBJ2-7; D is ambiguous. Germline V gives CDR1 SGHAT, CDR2 FQNNGV. Trimming took off 4 bases at V and 3 bases at J, with 10 bases between the two ends. The CDR3 is 13 amino acids. The chain's CDR3 is CASSSPAVYEQYF. CDR3 sequence (DNA): TGTGCCAGCAGCTCGCCCGCAGTCTACGAGCAGTACTTC. Combining the CDR3 with reference TRBV11-2 and TRBJ2-7 gives the whole variable domain EAGVAQSPRYKIIEKRQSVAFWCNPISGHATLYWYQQILGQGPKLLIQFQNNGVVDDSQLPKDRFSAERLKGVDSTLKIQPAKLEDSAVYLCASSSPAVYEQYFGPGTRLTVT.